This T cell receptor (beta chain) was sequenced during a study of cytomegalovirus exposure and HLA in healthy donors. The PCR had 60 Vbeta and 13 Jbeta primers. Assay: immunoSEQ multiplex PCR; the TCRdb copy retains only in-frame clones and omits some. The sample consists of around 170,000 clones, roughly 80% of them appearing once. This clone was counted only a few times. Its specificity is unknown. Study-level results: Near-uniform donor sequencing depth was presumed by presence/absence analyses. A later analysis, which compared TCR beta chains of equal frequency, found the HLA-associated ones more clonally expanded.

V lost 3 bases to trimming and J lost 3 bases; unmatched junction nucleotides: 6. The length of the CDR3 is 15 residues. The germline gives CDR1 LNHDA, CDR2 SQIVND (reference sequence). The sequenced sample was PBMCs. The chain recombines TRBV19 with TRBJ2-3; TRBD1 matches 7 bases. The sequence was obtained from a man over 45 in good health and CMV-seronegative. DNA of the CDR3: TGTGCCAGTAGTATCGTGACAGGGCCGACAGATACGCAGTATTTT. It is translated as CASSIVTGPTDTQYF.